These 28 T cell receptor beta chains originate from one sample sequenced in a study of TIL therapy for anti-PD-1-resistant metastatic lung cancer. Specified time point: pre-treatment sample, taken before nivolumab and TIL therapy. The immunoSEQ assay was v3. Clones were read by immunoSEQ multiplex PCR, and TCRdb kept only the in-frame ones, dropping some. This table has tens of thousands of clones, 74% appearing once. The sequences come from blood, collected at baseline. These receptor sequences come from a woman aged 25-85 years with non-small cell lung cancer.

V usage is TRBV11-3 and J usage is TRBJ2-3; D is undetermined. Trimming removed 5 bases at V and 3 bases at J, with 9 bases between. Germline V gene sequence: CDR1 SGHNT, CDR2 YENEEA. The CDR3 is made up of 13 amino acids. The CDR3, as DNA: TGTGCCAGCAGCGAGTTCACAACAGATACGCAGTATTTT. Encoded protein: CASSEFTTDTQYF.

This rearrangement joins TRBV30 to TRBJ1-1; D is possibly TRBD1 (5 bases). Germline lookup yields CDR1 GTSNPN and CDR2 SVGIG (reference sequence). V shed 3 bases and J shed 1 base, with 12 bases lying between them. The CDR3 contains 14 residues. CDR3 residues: CAWREDGGNTEAFF. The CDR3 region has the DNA TGTGCCTGGAGGGAAGACGGGGGGAACACTGAAGCTTTCTTT. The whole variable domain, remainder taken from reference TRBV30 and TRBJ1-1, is SQTIHQWPATLVQPVGSPLSLECTVEGTSNPNLYWYRQAAGRGLQLLFYSVGIGQISSEVPQNLSASRPQDRQFILSSKKLLLSDSGFYLCAWREDGGNTEAFFGQGTRLTVV.

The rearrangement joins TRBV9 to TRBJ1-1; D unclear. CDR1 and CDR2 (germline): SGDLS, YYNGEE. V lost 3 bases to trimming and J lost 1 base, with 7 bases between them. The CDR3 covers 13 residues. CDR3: CASSGGKNTEAFF. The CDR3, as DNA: TGTGCCAGCAGCGGTGGAAAGAACACTGAAGCTTTCTTT.

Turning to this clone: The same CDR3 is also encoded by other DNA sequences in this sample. CDR3 DNA sequence: TGTGCCAGCAGCCCTCTAGGGTACGAGCAGTACTTC. This encodes CASSPLGYEQYF. The gene calls are TRBV6-5 and TRBJ2-7; no definite D call. The CDR3 contains 12 residues. V dropped 6 bases and J dropped 4 bases, with 10 bases sitting between them. Germline CDR1 and CDR2: MNHEY and SVGAGI.

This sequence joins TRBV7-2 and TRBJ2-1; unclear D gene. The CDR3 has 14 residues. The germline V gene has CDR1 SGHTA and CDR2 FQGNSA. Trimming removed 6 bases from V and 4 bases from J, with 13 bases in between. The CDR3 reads CASRADPSYNEQFF. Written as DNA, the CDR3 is TGTGCCAGCAGAGCAGACCCCTCGTACAATGAGCAGTTCTTC.

The CDR3 DNA is TGCGCCAGCAGCTTGAGGGCAGGGGGATCCAATGAAAAACTGTTTTTT. As protein: CASSLRAGGSNEKLFF. V usage is TRBV5-1 and J usage is TRBJ1-4; 7 bases match TRBD1. Germline assignment: CDR1 SGHRS and CDR2 YFSETQ. The CDR3 length is 16 residues. The V segment lost 1 base and the J segment 5 bases; nucleotides outside the gene matches: 8.

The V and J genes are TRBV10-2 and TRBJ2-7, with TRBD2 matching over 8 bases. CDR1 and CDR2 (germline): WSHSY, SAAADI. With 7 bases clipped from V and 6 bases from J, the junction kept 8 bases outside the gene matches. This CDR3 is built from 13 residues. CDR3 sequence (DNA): TGCGCCAGCACTCCGCGGGAGGAACGCGAGCAGTACTTC. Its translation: CASTPREEREQYF.

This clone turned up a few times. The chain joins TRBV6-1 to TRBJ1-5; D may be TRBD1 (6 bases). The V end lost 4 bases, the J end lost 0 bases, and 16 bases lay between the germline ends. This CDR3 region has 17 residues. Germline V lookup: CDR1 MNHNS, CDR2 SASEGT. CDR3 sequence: CASSASGALYSNQPQHF. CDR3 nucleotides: TGTGCCAGCAGTGCTTCAGGGGCCCTATATAGCAATCAGCCCCAGCATTTT.

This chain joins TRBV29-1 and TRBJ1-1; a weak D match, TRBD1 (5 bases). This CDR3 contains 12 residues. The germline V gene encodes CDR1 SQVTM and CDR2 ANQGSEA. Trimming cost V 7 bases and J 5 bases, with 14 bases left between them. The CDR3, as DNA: TGCAGCGCACGGGGGGGTATGACTGAAGCTTTCTTT. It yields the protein CSARGGMTEAFF. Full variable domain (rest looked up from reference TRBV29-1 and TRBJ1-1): SAVISQKPSRDICQRGTSLTIQCQVDSQVTMMFWYRQQPGQSLTLIATANQGSEATYESGFVIDKFPISRPNLTFSTLTVSNMSPEDSSIYLCSARGGMTEAFFGQGTRLTVV.

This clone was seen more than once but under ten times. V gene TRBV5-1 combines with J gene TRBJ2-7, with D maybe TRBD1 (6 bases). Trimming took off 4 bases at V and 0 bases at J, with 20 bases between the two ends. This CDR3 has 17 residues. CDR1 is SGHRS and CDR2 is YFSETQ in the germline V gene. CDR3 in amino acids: CASSLRPRQESSYEQYF. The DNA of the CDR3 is TGCGCCAGCAGCCTTAGACCACGACAGGAAAGCTCCTACGAGCAGTACTTC.

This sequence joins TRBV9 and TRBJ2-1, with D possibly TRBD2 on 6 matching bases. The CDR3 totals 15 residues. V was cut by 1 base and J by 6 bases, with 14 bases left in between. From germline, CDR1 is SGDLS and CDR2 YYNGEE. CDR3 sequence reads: CASSVRGSIVNEQFF. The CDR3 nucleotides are TGTGCCAGCAGCGTACGGGGGAGTATTGTCAATGAGCAGTTCTTC.

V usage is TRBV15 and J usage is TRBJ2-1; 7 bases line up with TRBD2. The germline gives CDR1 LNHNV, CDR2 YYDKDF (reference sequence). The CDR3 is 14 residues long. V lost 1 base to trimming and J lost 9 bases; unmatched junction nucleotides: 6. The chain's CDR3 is CATSRGAGVSEQFF. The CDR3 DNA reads TGTGCCACCAGCAGAGGGGCGGGGGTAAGTGAGCAGTTCTTC.

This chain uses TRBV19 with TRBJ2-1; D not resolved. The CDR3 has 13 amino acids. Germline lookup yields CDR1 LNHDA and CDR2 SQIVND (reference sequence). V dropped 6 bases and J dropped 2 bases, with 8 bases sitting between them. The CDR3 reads CASSYTAYNEQFF. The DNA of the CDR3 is TGTGCCAGTAGCTACACTGCCTACAATGAGCAGTTCTTC.

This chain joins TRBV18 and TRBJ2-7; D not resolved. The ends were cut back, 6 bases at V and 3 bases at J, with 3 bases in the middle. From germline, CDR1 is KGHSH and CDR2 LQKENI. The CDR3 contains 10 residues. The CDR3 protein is CASSVYEQYF. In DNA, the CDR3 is TGTGCCAGCTCTGTCTACGAGCAGTACTTC. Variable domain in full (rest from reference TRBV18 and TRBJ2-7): NAGVMQNPRHLVRRRGQEARLRCSPMKGHSHVYWYRQLPEEGLKFMVYLQKENIIDESGMPKERFSAEFPKEGPSILRIQQVVRGDSAAYFCASSVYEQYFGPGTRLTVT.

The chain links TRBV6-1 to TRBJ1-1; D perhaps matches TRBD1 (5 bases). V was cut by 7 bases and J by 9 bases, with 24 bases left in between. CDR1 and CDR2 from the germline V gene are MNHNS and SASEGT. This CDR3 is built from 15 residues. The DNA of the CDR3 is TGTGCCAGCAAAAGACCGGGACTGGCTCCCATTAAAGCTTTCTTT. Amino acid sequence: CASKRPGLAPIKAFF.

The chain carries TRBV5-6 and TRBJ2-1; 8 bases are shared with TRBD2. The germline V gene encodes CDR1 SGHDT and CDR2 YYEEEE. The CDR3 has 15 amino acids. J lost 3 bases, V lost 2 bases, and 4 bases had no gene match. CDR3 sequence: CASSLILADYNEQFF. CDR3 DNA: TGTGCCAGCAGCTTAATACTAGCGGACTACAATGAGCAGTTCTTC.

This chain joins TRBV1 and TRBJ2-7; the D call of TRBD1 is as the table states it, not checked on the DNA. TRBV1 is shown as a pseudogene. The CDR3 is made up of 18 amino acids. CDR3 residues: CTSSQAGVGAGRSYEQYF. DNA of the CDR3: TGCACCAGCAGCCAAGCCGGCGTGGGGGCGGGCCGCTCCTACGAGCAGTACTTC.

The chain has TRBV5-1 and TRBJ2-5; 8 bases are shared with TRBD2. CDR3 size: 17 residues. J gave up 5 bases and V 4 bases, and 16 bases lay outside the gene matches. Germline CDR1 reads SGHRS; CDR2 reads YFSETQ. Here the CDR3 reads CASSLGGSGRVWETQYF. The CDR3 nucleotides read TGCGCCAGCAGCCTCGGGGGAAGCGGGAGAGTCTGGGAGACCCAGTACTTC.

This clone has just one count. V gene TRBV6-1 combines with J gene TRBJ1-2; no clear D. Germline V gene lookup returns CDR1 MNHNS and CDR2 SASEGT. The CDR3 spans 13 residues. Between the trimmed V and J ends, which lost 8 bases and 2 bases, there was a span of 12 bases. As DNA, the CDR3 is TGTGCCAGCCGGGTGGGTCGAAACTATGGCTACACCTTC. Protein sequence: CASRVGRNYGYTF.

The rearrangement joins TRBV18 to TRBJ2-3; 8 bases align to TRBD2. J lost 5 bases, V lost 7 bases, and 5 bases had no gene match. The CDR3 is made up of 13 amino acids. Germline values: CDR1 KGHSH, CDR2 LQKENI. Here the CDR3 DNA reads TGTGCCAGCTTCAGCGGGAGCGGAGATACGCAGTATTTT. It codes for CASFSGSGDTQYF.

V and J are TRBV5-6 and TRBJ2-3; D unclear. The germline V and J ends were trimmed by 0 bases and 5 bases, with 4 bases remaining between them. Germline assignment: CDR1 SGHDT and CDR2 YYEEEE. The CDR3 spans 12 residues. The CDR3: CASSLGQDTQYF. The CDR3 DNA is TGTGCCAGCAGCTTGGGGCAAGATACGCAGTATTTT. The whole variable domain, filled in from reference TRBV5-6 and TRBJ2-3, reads DAGVTQSPTHLIKTRGQQVTLRCSPKSGHDTVSWYQQALGQGPQFIFQYYEEEERQRGNFPDRFSGHQFPNYSSELNVNALLLGDSALYLCASSLGQDTQYFGPGTRLTVL.

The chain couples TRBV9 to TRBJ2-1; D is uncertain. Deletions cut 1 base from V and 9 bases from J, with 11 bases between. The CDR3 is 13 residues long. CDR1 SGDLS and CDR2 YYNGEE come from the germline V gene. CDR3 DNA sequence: TGTGCCAGCAGCGTATCATACCCTTTTGAGCAGTTCTTC. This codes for CASSVSYPFEQFF.

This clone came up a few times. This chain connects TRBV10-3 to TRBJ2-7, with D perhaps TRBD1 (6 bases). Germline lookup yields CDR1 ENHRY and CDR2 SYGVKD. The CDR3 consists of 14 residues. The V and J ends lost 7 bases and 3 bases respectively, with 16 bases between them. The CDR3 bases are TGTGCCATCAAATCAGGGGATTTCCTCTACGAGCAGTACTTC. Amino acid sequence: CAIKSGDFLYEQYF.

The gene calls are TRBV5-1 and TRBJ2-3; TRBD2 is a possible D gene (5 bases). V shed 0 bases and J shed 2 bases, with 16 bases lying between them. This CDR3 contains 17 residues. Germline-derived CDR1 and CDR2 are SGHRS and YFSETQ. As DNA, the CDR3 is TGCGCCAGCAGCTTGGCGGCTAAGGGCGGGTCCACAGATACGCAGTATTTT. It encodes CASSLAAKGGSTDTQYF.

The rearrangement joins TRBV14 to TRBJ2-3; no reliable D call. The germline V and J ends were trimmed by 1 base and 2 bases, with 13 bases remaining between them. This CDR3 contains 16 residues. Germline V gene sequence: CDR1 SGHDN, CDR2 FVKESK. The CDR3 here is CASSQGIRGNTDTQYF. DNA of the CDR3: TGTGCCAGCAGCCAAGGGATTAGAGGAAACACAGATACGCAGTATTTT.

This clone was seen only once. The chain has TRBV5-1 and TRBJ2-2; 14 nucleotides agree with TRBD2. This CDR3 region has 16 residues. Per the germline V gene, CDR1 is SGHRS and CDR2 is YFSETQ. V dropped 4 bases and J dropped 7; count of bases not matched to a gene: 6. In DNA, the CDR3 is TGCGCCAGCAGCCTTGGGACTAGCGGGAGTATCGGGGAGCTGTTTTTT. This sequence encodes CASSLGTSGSIGELFF.

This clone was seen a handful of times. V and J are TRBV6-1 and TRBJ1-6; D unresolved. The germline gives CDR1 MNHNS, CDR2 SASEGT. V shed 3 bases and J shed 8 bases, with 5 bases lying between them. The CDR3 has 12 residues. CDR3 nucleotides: TGTGCCAGCAGTGATTGGGATTCACCCCTCCACTTT. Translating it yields CASSDWDSPLHF.

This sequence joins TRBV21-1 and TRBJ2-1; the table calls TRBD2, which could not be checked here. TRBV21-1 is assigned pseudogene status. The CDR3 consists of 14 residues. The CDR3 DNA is TGTGCCAGCGGTATGCTAGGGGGGGAAAATGAGCAGTTCTTC. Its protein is CASGMLGGENEQFF.